This paragraph reports one TCR beta chain. Its antigen is unidentified. The CDR3 length is 14 residues. The V end was cut by 0 bases, the J end by 2 bases, with 7 bases between. Germline CDR1 and CDR2: LGHNA and YNFKEQ. These data come from a study of radiotherapy plus CTLA-4 blockade in lung cancer. Study details: Disease control was achieved by approximately 32% of patients, and objective responses by 15% to 20%. Study results and caveats: Among blood TCR repertoires after radiotherapy plus ipilimumab, tumor-derived clones expanded.

Only in-frame clones appear in the TCRdb table, and some are missing; sequencing was by immunoSEQ multiplex PCR. The sample records 120,000 or so clones, 70% to 90% being singletons. People whose metastatic non-small-cell lung cancer was chemo-refractory got focal radiation along with CTLA-4 blockade by ipilimumab. This sequence was found in a human donor with non-small cell lung cancer that progressed on radiotherapy plus ipilimumab. The sequencing here drew on peripheral blood, taken from a patient treated with radiotherapy plus ipilimumab. The chain carries TRBV4-2 and TRBJ2-5, with unresolved D. The CDR3 spells CASSQEAIQETQYF. The CDR3 coding sequence is TGTGCCAGCAGCCAAGAGGCTATACAAGAGACCCAGTACTTC.